These 24 T cell receptor beta chains share one sample of origin, sequenced in a study of T cell responses to AZD1222 COVID-19 vaccine. Measured with immunoSEQ multiplex PCR; TCRdb has only the in-frame clones, and not every one. This sample has approximately 190,000 clones, with around nine tenths found just once. Specimen: peripheral blood, collected 28 days after the second dose of the MenACWY control vaccine. Every receptor here comes from an adult who received the MenACWY meningococcal vaccine as a control.

The rearrangement uses TRBV18 and TRBJ1-6; 7 positions match TRBD1. The CDR3 is 15 residues long. The V and J ends lost 4 bases and 6 bases, in that order; junction bases with no gene match: 6. CDR1 and CDR2 from the germline V gene are KGHSH and LQKENI. The DNA for the CDR3 is TGTGCCAGCTCACTCGAACAGGGGACTAATTCACCCCTCCACTTT. This codes for CASSLEQGTNSPLHF.

V usage is TRBV7-2 and J usage is TRBJ1-2; D unresolved. Trimming removed 1 base from V and 3 bases from J, with 6 bases in between. This CDR3 is built from 13 residues. Looked up from germline, CDR1 is SGHTA and CDR2 is FQGNSA. The CDR3 loop is CASSLVADYGYTF. The CDR3 DNA is TGTGCCAGCAGCTTAGTCGCAGACTATGGCTACACCTTC.

This chain uses TRBV10-1 with TRBJ1-3; D is unclear. Trimming stripped 2 bases from V and 0 bases from J, with 14 bases between. The CDR3 contains 17 residues. Germline V CDR1 and CDR2: WNHNN, SYGVQD (reference sequence). CDR3 protein: CASSEPPGPLSGNTIYF. The CDR3 DNA reads TGCGCCAGCAGTGAGCCCCCAGGCCCCCTCTCTGGAAACACCATATATTTT.

The V gene is TRBV5-8, the J gene TRBJ2-7, with a tentative D call TRBD2 (5 bases). This CDR3 is built from 12 residues. Germline lookup yields CDR1 SGHTS and CDR2 YDEGEE. The V and J ends lost 4 bases and 6 bases respectively, with 11 bases between them. CDR3 nucleotide sequence: TGTGCCAGCAGCCCGCGGGTCGGCGAGCAGTACTTC. It is translated as CASSPRVGEQYF.

This clone was recorded only once. The rearrangement links TRBV10-3 to TRBJ2-1; the match to TRBD2 covers 9 bases. V dropped 6 bases and J dropped 6; count of bases not matched to a gene: 18. CDR1 and CDR2 from the germline V gene are ENHRY and SYGVKD. CDR3 length: 18 amino acids. This CDR3 reads CAISGTRGASGTSNEQFF. The CDR3 bases are TGTGCCATCAGCGGGACAAGAGGGGCTAGCGGGACGAGCAATGAGCAGTTCTTC.

This clone was counted between two and nine times. J is TRBJ1-5 and V is TRBV27; D gene uncertain. Germline V gene sequence: CDR1 MNHEY, CDR2 SMNVEV (reference sequence). With 3 bases removed from V and 6 bases from J, the gap between germline ends came to 9 bases. The CDR3 has 13 amino acids. The DNA of the CDR3 is TGTGCCAGCAGTTTTGAGGAAGGTCAGCCCCAGCATTTT. This codes for CASSFEEGQPQHF.

V gene TRBV2 combines with J gene TRBJ1-2; D possibly corresponds to TRBD1 (6 bases). From germline, CDR1 is SNHLY and CDR2 FYNNEI. Trimming pared 6 bases from V and 2 bases from J, leaving 10 bases between. The CDR3 length is 13 residues. CDR3 nucleotide sequence: TGTGCCAGCAGCAGACAGGAAAACTATGGCTACACCTTC. Its protein is CASSRQENYGYTF.

The V gene is TRBV24-1, the J gene TRBJ2-7; 9 bases match TRBD2. This CDR3 is built from 17 residues. The junction had 13 bases not matched to a gene; V was cut back by 7 bases and J by 1 base. Germline V CDR1 and CDR2: KGHDR, SFDVKD. CDR3 sequence: CATSPGSGRLSSYEQYF. The CDR3 nucleotides read TGTGCCACCAGCCCGGGCAGCGGGAGGCTCTCGTCCTACGAGCAGTACTTC.

The V call is TRBV11-2, the J call TRBJ2-7; D is possibly TRBD1 (5 bases). The CDR3 sequence is 15 residues long. The V gene lost 0 bases and the J gene lost 3 bases, with 12 bases spanning the gap. The V gene's germline CDR1 is SGHAT and CDR2 FQNNGV. DNA of the CDR3: TGTGCCAGCAGCTTAGATCAGGGTCCTAGCTACGAGCAGTACTTC. Encoded protein: CASSLDQGPSYEQYF.

The DNA for the CDR3 is TGTGCCAGCAGCTCGGGACAGGGGGGGGTCGGTCAGCCCCAGCATTTT. The encoded protein is CASSSGQGGVGQPQHF. The chain joins TRBV7-6 to TRBJ1-5; 11 bases are shared with TRBD1. After removal of 4 bases from V and 6 bases from J, the junction contained 8 bases not matched to a gene. CDR1 SGHVS and CDR2 FNYEAQ come from the germline V gene. The CDR3 consists of 16 residues.

The V call is TRBV28, the J call TRBJ1-5; TRBD1 agrees at 7 bases. V shed 6 bases, J shed 4 bases, and the junction held 9 bases outside the gene matches. CDR1 and CDR2 from the germline V gene are MDHEN and SYDVKM. The CDR3 contains 15 residues. DNA for the CDR3: TGTGCCAGCAGCCGACTCAAACAGGGGAATCAGCCCCAGCATTTT. It specifies CASSRLKQGNQPQHF.

The gene calls are TRBV10-3 and TRBJ1-3; the D gene is possibly TRBD1 (5 bases). Germline values: CDR1 ENHRY, CDR2 SYGVKD. The CDR3 loop spans 15 amino acids. Between the trimmed V and J ends, which lost 5 bases and 0 bases, there was a span of 11 bases. The CDR3 DNA sequence: TGTGCCATCAGTTTTGACAGAAACTCTGGAAACACCATATATTTT. Protein: CAISFDRNSGNTIYF.

The genes are TRBV11-3 and TRBJ2-7, with 16 bases fitting TRBD2. CDR1 is SGHNT, CDR2 YENEEA, per germline. The ends lost 6 bases at V and 1 base at J; junction bases unmatched: 6. This CDR3 is built from 17 residues. The CDR3 sequence: CASRPGTSGRVSYEQYF. The DNA for the CDR3 is TGTGCCAGCAGGCCCGGGACTAGCGGGAGGGTTTCCTACGAGCAGTACTTC.

V and J are TRBV11-2 and TRBJ1-2; D remains unclear. Germline values: CDR1 SGHAT, CDR2 FQNNGV. Deletions cut 6 bases from V and 0 bases from J, with 17 bases between. This CDR3 has 16 amino acids. The CDR3 region is CASSPGGIRSNYGYTF. In DNA, the CDR3 is TGTGCCAGCAGTCCTGGTGGGATCCGTTCTAACTATGGCTACACCTTC. Full variable domain (missing parts from reference TRBV11-2 and TRBJ1-2): EAGVAQSPRYKIIEKRQSVAFWCNPISGHATLYWYQQILGQGPKLLIQFQNNGVVDDSQLPKDRFSAERLKGVDSTLKIQPAKLEDSAVYLCASSPGGIRSNYGYTFGSGTRLTVV.

This clone was found once. This chain links TRBV2 with TRBJ1-2; D uncertain. Per the germline V gene, CDR1 is SNHLY and CDR2 is FYNNEI. Deletions cut 5 bases from V and 2 bases from J, with 9 bases between. The CDR3 runs to 13 residues. This CDR3 is CASSPDINYGYTF. The CDR3 nucleotides are TGTGCCAGCAGTCCCGACATCAACTATGGCTACACCTTC.

This clone was picked up one time. The J gene is TRBJ2-3, the V gene TRBV5-1; TRBD2 matches 12 bases. J gave up 1 base and V 4 bases, and 10 bases lay outside the gene matches. The germline gives CDR1 SGHRS, CDR2 YFSETQ. CDR3 length: 18 amino acids. The CDR3 reads CASSRTSGAGYGTDTQYF. The CDR3 DNA follows: TGCGCCAGCAGCCGGACTAGCGGGGCGGGGTACGGCACAGATACGCAGTATTTT.

The chain recombines TRBV27 with TRBJ1-2; the match to TRBD1 covers 9 bases. This CDR3 is 15 amino acids long. CDR1 and CDR2 from the germline V gene are MNHEY and SMNVEV (reference sequence). V shed 4 bases and J 8 bases; nucleotides not matched to a gene: 11. For the CDR3, the DNA is TGTGCCAGCAGTTCTACAGCGGGACAGGGAGGCGGCTACACCTTC. The encoded protein is CASSSTAGQGGGYTF.

The V and J genes are TRBV5-1 and TRBJ1-3, with a possible D match to TRBD1 (5 bases). V was trimmed by 0 bases and J by 0 bases, leaving 13 bases between them. Germline CDR1 and CDR2: SGHRS and YFSETQ. The CDR3 length is 17 residues. CDR3 loop: CASSLAGGESSGNTIYF. DNA for the CDR3: TGCGCCAGCAGCTTGGCCGGGGGGGAGAGCTCTGGAAACACCATATATTTT.

This clone was seen a single time. V is TRBV6-2 or TRBV6-3 and J is TRBJ1-1, with D hard to call. Germline V gene data show CDR1 as MNHEY and CDR2 as SVGEGT. V lost 3 bases to trimming and J lost 0 bases, with 8 bases between them. The CDR3 is 14 residues long. The CDR3 spells CASSYKEMNTEAFF. In DNA, the CDR3 is TGTGCCAGCAGTTATAAGGAGATGAACACTGAAGCTTTCTTT.

The J gene is TRBJ2-1, the V gene TRBV7-3; D may be TRBD2 (9 bases). Germline V CDR1 and CDR2: SGHTA, FQGTGA. There are 15 residues in the CDR3. V was cut by 5 bases and J by 9 bases, with 20 bases left in between. The CDR3, as DNA: TGTGCCAGCAGCCAAGGGCTAGCGGGACAGGTTGAGCAGTTCTTC. Encoded protein: CASSQGLAGQVEQFF.

The sample holds one count of this clone. The J gene is TRBJ1-2, the V gene TRBV5-5; D gene uncertain. This CDR3 is 15 amino acids long. Deletions cut 0 bases from V and 5 bases from J, with 14 bases between. Germline-derived CDR1 and CDR2 are SGHKS and YYEKEE (reference sequence). Here the CDR3 DNA reads TGTGCCAGCAGCTTGGAGGGAAATCGAGGGTATGGCTACACCTTC. It translates to CASSLEGNRGYGYTF.

The chain carries TRBV24-1 and TRBJ1-1; D is perhaps TRBD1 (5 bases). The CDR3 is 14 residues long. Trimming pared 5 bases from V and 1 base from J, leaving 10 bases between. Germline values: CDR1 KGHDR, CDR2 SFDVKD. The CDR3 protein is CATSAAGQNTEAFF. The CDR3, as DNA: TGTGCCACCAGTGCTGCCGGACAGAACACTGAAGCTTTCTTT.

This chain joins TRBV11-1 and TRBJ2-2, with TRBD2 matching 8 bases. Germline V gene lookup returns CDR1 SGHAT and CDR2 FQDESV (reference sequence). J was trimmed by 3 bases and V by 5 bases; bases with no gene match: 8. There are 16 residues in the CDR3. Here the CDR3 reads CASSRDAGGDTGELFF. CDR3 in DNA: TGTGCCAGCAGCCGGGACGCGGGGGGTGACACCGGGGAGCTGTTTTTT.

This chain's CDR3 is CAGSGSTDTQYF. The DNA for the CDR3 is TGTGCCGGAAGCGGGAGCACAGATACGCAGTATTTT. The chain couples TRBV12-3 or TRBV12-4 to TRBJ2-3; tentative D call: TRBD2 (6 bases). The CDR3 runs 12 residues. V lost 11 bases and J 0 bases, leaving 9 bases between the germline ends.